This TCR beta chain was obtained from a study of blood T cell repertoires in COVID-19. Study at large: Some COVID-19 samples were acute and others convalescent; all came from the United States, Italy and Spain.

Sequencing was performed with immunoSEQ multiplex PCR; in TCRdb, only in-frame clones are kept and a portion is missing. The data show 300,000 to 400,000 clones, about nine tenths seen once. Cohort placement rested on clinical history that participants reported themselves. Resolution of symptoms, clearance, or two negative PCRs was present in recovered Cohort 3 donors. The germline V gene has CDR1 MNHEY and CDR2 SMNVEV (reference sequence). V shed 6 bases, J shed 4 bases, and the junction held 12 bases outside the gene matches. The CDR3 sequence is 16 residues long. The sample taken for sequencing was PBMCs or T cells enriched from blood (not recorded which). This TCR was recovered from a man aged 60 to 75 who had recovered from COVID-19. This chain links TRBV27 with TRBJ1-1, with 9 bases aligning to TRBD1. This CDR3 is CASRFLGDREGTEAFF. CDR3 in DNA: TGTGCCAGCAGGTTTTTGGGGGACAGGGAGGGCACTGAAGCTTTCTTT.